The 19 T cell receptor beta chains below come from one sample, sequenced in a study of T cell repertoires in cytomegalovirus infection. Their antigen targets remain unknown. TCRdb re-derived calls from the reads in MiXCR, one entry per CDR3 protein. The table includes 750,000 to 900,000 distinct CDR3 sequences, around 29% detected once. Sequencing was performed on cultured CD8+ T cells from PBMCs, taken from culture after CMV antigen stimulation. These receptors all come from a human donor in good health (CMV status not recorded). Some clones in this sample may be carry-over from other donors' samples.

This clonotype was picked up a small number of times. The chain recombines TRBV5-6 with TRBJ2-7; unclear D gene. Germline V lookup: CDR1 SGHDT, CDR2 YYEEEE. CDR3 length: 15 amino acids. V shed 4 bases and J shed 5 bases, with 19 bases lying between them. The DNA for the CDR3 is TGTGCCAGCAGCCTCTCTTCTGGCTATGTTGACGAGCAGTACGTC. Translated, it gives CASSLSSGYVDEQYV.

This rearrangement joins TRBV20-1 to TRBJ2-2; D perhaps matches TRBD2 (5 bases). The CDR3 sequence is 14 residues long. CDR1 and CDR2 from the germline V gene are DFQATT and SNEGSKA (reference sequence). V lost 6 bases to trimming and J lost 5 bases, with 16 bases between them. The CDR3 is CSALSDKGTGELFF. CDR3 DNA sequence: TGCAGTGCCCTTAGCGATAAAGGGACCGGGGAGCTGTTTTTT.

V gene TRBV9 combines with J gene TRBJ2-3; 14 bases are shared with TRBD2. The CDR3 loop spans 17 amino acids. V shed 3 bases and J 2 bases; nucleotides not matched to a gene: 5. Looked up from germline, CDR1 is SGDLS and CDR2 is YYNGEE. In nucleotides, the CDR3 is TGTGCCAGCAGCGACCGACTAGCGGGGGGGTTCACAGATACGCAGTATTTT. It translates to CASSDRLAGGFTDTQYF.

The J gene is TRBJ1-3, the V gene TRBV7-2, with D maybe TRBD1 (5 bases). V dropped 2 bases and J dropped 2 bases, with 10 bases sitting between them. Germline V gene lookup returns CDR1 SGHTA and CDR2 FQGNSA. This CDR3 is built from 15 residues. Here the CDR3 reads CASSLSQGPGNTIYF. DNA of the CDR3: TGTGCCAGCAGCTTATCTCAGGGACCTGGAAACACCATATATTTT. The variable domain in full, completed from reference TRBV7-2 and TRBJ1-3, reads GAGVSQSPSNKVTEKGKDVELRCDPISGHTALYWYRQSLGQGLEFLIYFQGNSAPDKSGLPSDRFSAERTGGSVSTLTIQRTQQEDSAVYLCASSLSQGPGNTIYFGEGSWLTVV.

This clonotype was seen a few times. The chain employs TRBV7-9 and TRBJ1-1; D uncertain. V lost 0 bases and J lost 3, with 8 bases in between. Germline loops: CDR1 SEHNR, CDR2 FQNEAQ (reference sequence). The CDR3 covers 14 residues. CDR3 DNA sequence: TGTGCCAGCAGCTTAGCGCTGGGGTACACTGAAGCTTTCTTT. It specifies CASSLALGYTEAFF. The variable domain in full, with the rest retrieved from reference TRBV7-9 and TRBJ1-1, is DTGVSQNPRHKITKRGQNVTFRCDPISEHNRLYWYRQTLGQGPEFLTYFQNEAQLEKSRLLSDRFSAERPKGSFSTLEIQRTEQGDSAMYLCASSLALGYTEAFFGQGTRLTVV.

This clonotype was counted at least ten times. The gene calls are TRBV7-2 and TRBJ1-2; D is undetermined. V was cut by 0 bases and J by 3 bases, with 8 bases left in between. The CDR3 loop spans 14 amino acids. In germline, CDR1 is SGHTA, CDR2 FQGNSA. The CDR3 region has the DNA TGTGCCAGCAGCTTAGCCCCGGAGGACTATGGCTACACCTTC. Translation gives CASSLAPEDYGYTF.

V gene TRBV5-5 combines with J gene TRBJ2-1, with D perhaps being TRBD1 or TRBD2 (5 bases each). The V gene's germline CDR1 is SGHKS and CDR2 YYEKEE (reference sequence). Trimming left V 6 bases short and J 4 bases short, with 8 bases between. The CDR3 has 12 residues. The CDR3 spells CASIGTYNEQFF. The DNA for the CDR3 is TGTGCCAGCATCGGGACGTACAATGAGCAGTTCTTC.

This clonotype was recorded at least ten times. The chain recombines TRBV7-2 with TRBJ1-6; 7 bases are shared with TRBD1. Trimming took 5 bases from V and 0 from J; bases not matched to a gene: 7. CDR3 length: 17 amino acids. Per germline, CDR1 SGHTA and CDR2 FQGNSA. CDR3 coding DNA: TGTGCCAGCAGCCCAGGGGGGGGCTCCTCCTATAATTCACCCCTCCACTTT. Its translation is CASSPGGGSSYNSPLHF.

The DNA for the CDR3 is TGTGCCAGCAGATTGGGACAGGGAAGCAACGAGCAGTACGTC. Protein: CASRLGQGSNEQYV. This chain uses TRBV6-5 with TRBJ2-7, with TRBD1 matching 9 bases. Germline lookup yields CDR1 MNHEY and CDR2 SVGAGI. With 6 bases clipped from V and 5 bases from J, the junction kept 8 bases outside the gene matches. The CDR3 extends over 14 amino acids.

To note about this clonotype: Because it lacks the conserved phenylalanine or tryptophan at the end, this CDR3 is likely a read error. The V and J genes are TRBV6-6 and TRBJ1-6; D is possibly TRBD1 (5 bases). CDR3 length equals 14 residues. The germline V gene encodes CDR1 MNHNY and CDR2 SVGAGI (reference sequence). V dropped 6 bases and J dropped 7 bases, with 13 bases sitting between them. The CDR3 DNA reads as TGTGCCAGCAGCCCCCAAGGGGCCAATTCACCCCTCCACGTT. The encoded protein is CASSPQGANSPLHV.

Only a few counts were recorded for this clonotype. V usage is TRBV20-1 and J usage is TRBJ1-2, with D possibly matching TRBD1 (5 bases). The germline CDR1 and CDR2 sequences are DFQATT and SNEGSKA (reference sequence). The V end was cut by 8 bases, the J end by 2 bases, with 15 bases between. The CDR3 extends over 13 amino acids. CDR3 coding DNA: TGCAGTCCCCGGGGCAGTGGGAACTATGGCTACACCTTC. This gives the protein CSPRGSGNYGYTF.

In its sample, this clonotype was seen many times. The CDR3 here is CASSWLPGATNEKLFF. DNA of the CDR3: TGTGCCAGCAGCTGGCTCCCGGGAGCAACTAATGAAAAACTGTTTTTT. This chain joins TRBV7-6 and TRBJ1-4, with D uncertain. V gave up 4 bases and J gave up 0 bases, with 12 bases separating them. The germline V gene encodes CDR1 SGHVS and CDR2 FNYEAQ. The CDR3 covers 16 residues.

The V gene is TRBV7-8, the J gene TRBJ1-2; D ambiguous. Trimming took off 2 bases at V and 3 bases at J, with 4 bases between the two ends. CDR1 and CDR2 (germline): SGHVS, FQNEAQ. The CDR3 runs to 12 residues. The CDR3 region is CASSLMDYGYTF. The CDR3 DNA sequence: TGTGCCAGCAGCTTAATGGACTATGGCTACACCTTC.

This rearrangement joins TRBV6-1 to TRBJ2-3, with 9 bases aligning to TRBD2. V trimming: 7 bases; J trimming: 4 bases; junction bases outside the gene matches: 9. Germline V lookup: CDR1 MNHNS, CDR2 SASEGT. The CDR3 contains 15 residues. DNA of the CDR3: TGTGCCAGCACCGTAGCGGGGGCCCTCCCAGATACGCAGTATTTT. Residues: CASTVAGALPDTQYF.

This clonotype showed up just a few times. V is TRBV20-1 and J is TRBJ2-7; D is tentatively TRBD1 or TRBD2 (5 bases each). The CDR3 spans 14 residues. V lost 6 bases, J lost 2 bases, and 17 bases lay in between. Germline loops: CDR1 DFQATT, CDR2 SNEGSKA (reference sequence). The CDR3 DNA sequence: TGCAGTGCAAAGGGGCTGGGAGTGGCCTACGAGCAGTACTTC. This sequence encodes CSAKGLGVAYEQYF.

V is TRBV3-1 and J is TRBJ2-3, with D possibly being TRBD1 or TRBD2 (5 bases each). V lost 4 bases and J lost 7, with 9 bases in between. The germline V gene encodes CDR1 LGHDT and CDR2 YNNKEL (reference sequence). The CDR3 totals 12 residues. The CDR3 here is CASSLPGHTQYF. Here the CDR3 DNA reads TGTGCCAGCAGCCTGCCGGGACATACGCAGTATTTT.

This clonotype was seen a handful of times. This rearrangement joins TRBV10-3 to TRBJ1-5; D possibly corresponds to TRBD1 (5 bases). Germline V gene sequence: CDR1 ENHRY, CDR2 SYGVKD. V shed 0 bases and J shed 0 bases, with 12 bases lying between them. The CDR3 is 17 residues long. The CDR3 sequence is CAISESYGARSNQPQHF. In nucleotides, the CDR3 is TGTGCCATCAGTGAGTCGTACGGGGCGCGTAGCAATCAGCCCCAGCATTTT.

V usage is TRBV28 and J usage is TRBJ2-2; perhaps TRBD1 as D (6 bases). The CDR3 is 14 amino acids. With 6 bases removed from V and 7 bases from J, the gap between germline ends came to 15 bases. CDR1 and CDR2 from the germline V gene are MDHEN and SYDVKM. This CDR3 is CASRDLRGSGELFF. The DNA of the CDR3 is TGTGCCAGCAGGGATCTCAGGGGAAGCGGGGAGCTGTTTTTT.

This clonotype showed up just a few times. The rearrangement links TRBV2 to TRBJ2-3, with D possibly matching TRBD2 (7 bases). Germline CDR1 reads SNHLY; CDR2 reads FYNNEI. This CDR3 contains 16 residues. V shed 7 bases and J shed 1 base, with 18 bases lying between them. CDR3 loop: CASTGRIGGGTDTQYF. CDR3 DNA: TGTGCCAGCACCGGGAGGATAGGGGGGGGCACAGATACGCAGTATTTT.